One sample yielded the 25 T cell receptor beta chains listed below, sequenced in a study of identical twins. Each CDR3 protein gets one entry after TCRdb re-called the 5' RACE reads with MiXCR. The profile shows some 710,000 distinct CDR3 sequences, roughly 6% of them singletons. The material sequenced was naive T cells sorted from blood. The receptors derive from a man between 18 and 35 years old in good health.

There are many counts of this clonotype. This chain uses TRBV4-1 with TRBJ2-7; TRBD2 matches at 12 bases. V lost 1 base, J lost 4 bases, and 5 bases stayed unmatched. Germline V gives CDR1 MGHRA, CDR2 YSYEKL. The CDR3 runs to 16 residues. The CDR3 DNA sequence: TGCGCCAGCAGCCAAGGGACTAGCGGGGTCATTTACGAGCAGTACTTC. Amino acids: CASSQGTSGVIYEQYF.

This clonotype occurred many times. The chain employs TRBV18 and TRBJ2-3; tentative D call: TRBD2 (8 bases). The CDR3 contains 15 residues. Germline V gene lookup returns CDR1 KGHSH and CDR2 LQKENI. V lost 3 bases to trimming and J lost 6 bases, with 16 bases between them. The CDR3 DNA is TGTGCCAGCTCACCCAGCGGGAGAGGGGGCGATACGCAGTATTTT. Its protein product is CASSPSGRGGDTQYF.

The chain employs TRBV4-3 and TRBJ2-3, with 8 nucleotides matching TRBD2. Germline V CDR1 and CDR2: LGHNA, YSLEER. This CDR3 region has 16 residues. Losses at the gene ends were 4 bases for V and 2 bases for J; bases not matched to a gene: 8. CDR3: CASSPQSSGNTDTQYF. The CDR3 DNA reads TGCGCCAGCAGCCCCCAGAGTAGCGGGAACACAGATACGCAGTATTTT.

At least ten counts were recorded for this clonotype. The chain carries TRBV10-3 and TRBJ2-1; TRBD2 matches 8 bases. The CDR3 runs to 13 residues. Germline loops: CDR1 ENHRY, CDR2 SYGVKD. The V gene end was trimmed by 8 bases and the J gene end by 5 bases; junction bases not matched to a gene: 5. CDR3 in DNA: TGTGCCATCTTCAGCGGGAGTAACAATGAGCAGTTCTTC. Encoded protein: CAIFSGSNNEQFF.

This clonotype has a count of ten or more. This chain uses TRBV10-2 with TRBJ2-1; the D gene is possibly TRBD2 (5 bases). The CDR3 is made up of 12 amino acids. Between the trimmed V and J ends, which lost 7 bases and 10 bases, there was a span of 14 bases. CDR1 is WSHSY and CDR2 is SAAADI in the germline V gene. The CDR3: CASKGLGKEQFF. Here the CDR3 DNA reads TGCGCCAGCAAAGGACTGGGAAAAGAGCAGTTCTTC.

This clonotype was observed a handful of times. The chain couples TRBV30 to TRBJ1-4, with 7 bases that match TRBD1. The CDR3 is made up of 14 amino acids. CDR1 is GTSNPN and CDR2 is SVGIG in the germline V gene (reference sequence). The J segment lost 3 bases and the V segment lost 5 bases, leaving 6 bases of the junction unmatched. The CDR3 coding sequence is TGTGCCTGGGGGACAGCAGGTCCTAATGAAAAACTGTTTTTT. Amino acids: CAWGTAGPNEKLFF.

This clonotype was counted ten times or more. V usage is TRBV20-1 and J usage is TRBJ2-2; no reliable D call. The germline V and J ends were trimmed by 2 bases and 4 bases, with 8 bases remaining between them. Germline assignment: CDR1 DFQATT and CDR2 SNEGSKA (reference sequence). This CDR3 is built from 13 residues. Here the CDR3 reads CSARSPATGELFF. The CDR3 DNA reads as TGCAGTGCTAGAAGCCCGGCCACCGGGGAGCTGTTTTTT.

The chain joins TRBV4-2 to TRBJ1-5; the D gene is possibly TRBD1 (6 bases). Germline V lookup: CDR1 LGHNA, CDR2 YNFKEQ. This CDR3 is 15 amino acids long. Trimming cost V 7 bases and J 2 bases, with 15 bases left between them. CDR3 region: CASNEGVDGNQPQHF. The CDR3 DNA is TGTGCCAGCAATGAGGGGGTCGATGGCAATCAGCCCCAGCATTTT.

This clonotype has a count of ten or more. The chain couples TRBV27 to TRBJ2-2; 7 bases are a match to TRBD2. The CDR3 sequence is 14 residues long. V lost 3 bases and J lost 6; bases outside the gene matches: 4. Germline V gene data show CDR1 as MNHEY and CDR2 as SMNVEV (reference sequence). The CDR3 region has the DNA TGTGCCAGCAGTTTGGGCGGGAGTGCCGGGGAGCTGTTTTTT. Translating gives CASSLGGSAGELFF.

The V gene is TRBV7-6, the J gene TRBJ2-1; D is perhaps TRBD1 or TRBD2 (5 bases each). The ends were cut back, 5 bases at V and 5 bases at J, with 16 bases in the middle. The germline CDR1 and CDR2 sequences are SGHVS and FNYEAQ. The length of the CDR3 is 15 residues. The CDR3 here is CASSIEPGPDNEQFF. Written as DNA, the CDR3 is TGTGCCAGCAGCATAGAGCCGGGGCCAGACAATGAGCAGTTCTTC.

This chain connects TRBV11-2 to TRBJ2-7; TRBD1 matches at 9 bases. CDR1 and CDR2 from the germline V gene are SGHAT and FQNNGV. The CDR3 runs to 17 residues. J was trimmed by 3 bases and V by 2 bases; bases with no gene match: 11. The CDR3 protein is CASSLNAPDRGSYEQYF. As DNA, the CDR3 is TGTGCCAGCAGCTTAAACGCTCCGGACAGGGGCAGCTACGAGCAGTACTTC. The entire variable domain, with the rest obtained from reference TRBV11-2 and TRBJ2-7, is as follows: EAGVAQSPRYKIIEKRQSVAFWCNPISGHATLYWYQQILGQGPKLLIQFQNNGVVDDSQLPKDRFSAERLKGVDSTLKIQPAKLEDSAVYLCASSLNAPDRGSYEQYFGPGTRLTVT.

The chain recombines TRBV5-1 with TRBJ2-1, with a weak D call TRBD2 (5 bases). Trimming took 3 bases from V and 0 from J, leaving 10 bases between them. Germline values: CDR1 SGHRS, CDR2 YFSETQ. This CDR3 has 15 amino acids. The CDR3 protein is CASSSRGYSYNEQFF. Written as DNA, the CDR3 is TGCGCCAGCAGCTCACGGGGATACTCCTACAATGAGCAGTTCTTC.

Many counts were recorded for this clonotype. This rearrangement joins TRBV12-5 to TRBJ1-4, with a tentative D call TRBD1 (6 bases). CDR1 and CDR2 (germline): LGHNT, FRNRAP. Trimming took 5 bases from V and 0 from J, leaving 10 bases between them. The CDR3 covers 15 residues. CDR3 nucleotide sequence: TGTGCTAGTGGTCCGGGGGCCGCAACTAATGAAAAACTGTTTTTT. As protein: CASGPGAATNEKLFF.

This clonotype showed up just a few times. J is TRBJ2-1 and V is TRBV7-2, with TRBD2 identical over 10 bases. This CDR3 has 17 amino acids. The germline V gene encodes CDR1 SGHTA and CDR2 FQGNSA. Germline trimming cut 1 base from V and 4 bases from J; bases unmatched to any gene: 7. The CDR3 DNA reads as TGTGCCAGCAGCTTAGTCGTCCTAGCGGGAGCTTACAATGAGCAGTTCTTC. Encoded protein: CASSLVVLAGAYNEQFF.

The table lists this clonotype with many counts. This sequence joins TRBV12-3 or TRBV12-4 and TRBJ2-7; the D call may be TRBD1 or TRBD2 (5 bases each). The V and J ends lost 6 bases and 4 bases respectively, with 16 bases between them. The CDR3 spans 14 residues. CDR3 sequence (DNA): TGTGCCAGCAGCCGGGCCGGGGCGGTTTACGAGCAGTACTTC. Translating it yields CASSRAGAVYEQYF.

The chain combines TRBV18 with TRBJ1-5; the D is unclear. Germline lookup yields CDR1 KGHSH and CDR2 LQKENI. Trimming shortened V by 2 bases and J by 7 bases, and 12 bases separated the two germline ends. The CDR3 consists of 14 residues. This CDR3 reads CASSPKPGKQPQHF. Here the CDR3 DNA reads TGTGCCAGCTCACCAAAGCCGGGGAAGCAGCCCCAGCATTTT. The full variable domain, its missing parts supplied by reference TRBV18 and TRBJ1-5, is NAGVMQNPRHLVRRRGQEARLRCSPMKGHSHVYWYRQLPEEGLKFMVYLQKENIIDESGMPKERFSAEFPKEGPSILRIQQVVRGDSAAYFCASSPKPGKQPQHFGDGTRLSIL.

The rearrangement links TRBV7-6 to TRBJ2-7; 9 bases are a match to TRBD2. Germline V gene sequence: CDR1 SGHVS, CDR2 FNYEAQ. The V segment lost 6 bases and the J segment 2 bases; nucleotides outside the gene matches: 5. The CDR3 is 14 residues long. The CDR3 DNA follows: TGTGCCAGCAGGCCGACTAGCGGCACCTACGAGCAGTACTTC. Amino acids: CASRPTSGTYEQYF.

In this sample, this clonotype turned up many times. The junction differs from germline at one of its ends, possibly a read error. The rearrangement uses TRBV25-1 and TRBJ1-1, with no clear D. Germline V CDR1 and CDR2: MGHDK, SYGVNS. CDR3 length: 10 residues. The CDR3 sequence: CASSGHGRGF. As DNA, the CDR3 is TGTGCCAGCAGTGGACATGGACGGGGCTTT.

The rearrangement joins TRBV10-3 to TRBJ1-6; 7 bases are shared with TRBD1. Trimming cost V 5 bases and J 10 bases; bases outside gene matches: 14. The germline CDR1 and CDR2 sequences are ENHRY and SYGVKD. The CDR3 length is 16 residues. In DNA, the CDR3 is TGTGCCATCAGTCTGGACAGGCCTGAATCCCCCTCACCCCTCCACTTT. Its protein product is CAISLDRPESPSPLHF.

This clonotype was seen ten or more times. J is TRBJ2-1 and V is TRBV6-1; D is undetermined. CDR3 length equals 15 residues. V shed 5 bases and J shed 0 bases, with 11 bases lying between them. From germline, CDR1 is MNHNS and CDR2 SASEGT. The CDR3 sequence: CASSPGWSSYNEQFF. CDR3 coding DNA: TGTGCCAGCAGTCCTGGGTGGAGCTCCTACAATGAGCAGTTCTTC.

This clonotype has at least ten counts. The chain has TRBV29-1 and TRBJ2-2; no definite D call. V was cut by 5 bases and J by 0 bases, with 7 bases left in between. CDR1 SQVTM and CDR2 ANQGSEA come from the germline V gene. The CDR3 sequence is 13 residues long. This CDR3 reads CSVSSPNTGELFF. CDR3 coding DNA: TGCAGCGTTTCCAGCCCGAACACCGGGGAGCTGTTTTTT.

This chain joins TRBV14 and TRBJ2-1; D is ambiguous. Looked up from germline, CDR1 is SGHDN and CDR2 is FVKESK. The CDR3 extends over 14 amino acids. V was shortened by 10 bases and J by 2 bases, with 15 bases between the two germline ends. CDR3 sequence (DNA): TGTGCCACCAGAGAAGTTAGCCCCTACAATGAGCAGTTCTTC. It yields the protein CATREVSPYNEQFF.

This clonotype was counted many times. This chain uses TRBV12-3 or TRBV12-4 with TRBJ1-2; maybe TRBD1 (5 bases). The V end lost 6 bases, the J end lost 4 bases, and 18 bases lay between the germline ends. The length of the CDR3 is 15 residues. Written as DNA, the CDR3 is TGTGCCAGCAGGTCCGGGACCGGCATTGGCTATGGCTACACCTTC. Encoded protein: CASRSGTGIGYGYTF.

The chain is built from TRBV14 and TRBJ1-1, with 7 positions matching TRBD1. Per the germline V gene, CDR1 is SGHDN and CDR2 is FVKESK. V dropped 2 bases and J dropped 4; count of bases not matched to a gene: 4. This CDR3 comprises 14 residues. CDR3 bases: TGTGCCAGCAGCCAAAAAGACAGGGTCACTGAAGCTTTCTTT. It translates to CASSQKDRVTEAFF.

The chain links TRBV5-1 to TRBJ2-3; 11 bases line up with TRBD2. The CDR3 is 16 residues long. The V gene's germline CDR1 is SGHRS and CDR2 YFSETQ. With V trimmed by 6 bases and J by 4 bases, 10 bases remained unmatched. CDR3 bases: TGCGCCAGCAACCTAGCCGGGACTAGCGGTTCAGATACGCAGTATTTT. Translated: CASNLAGTSGSDTQYF.